A single sample gave rise to the 27 T cell receptor beta chains below, sequenced in a study of metastatic and nonmetastatic thyroid tumors. Patients had received no treatment of any kind before thyroid surgery. Using MiXCR, TCRdb re-called clones from the PCR reads. Here the sample spans over 15,000 clones, about 12% being singletons. The sequenced sample was tumor tissue. Receptor source: a female donor with papillary thyroid cancer or a benign thyroid nodule (not recorded which). Some clones in this sample may be carry-over from other donors' samples.

This clone has a handful of counts. This sequence may be a read error, since a much larger clone differs from it by one base. The CDR3: CASSDSPGDGCTF. The CDR3 nucleotides are TGTGCCAGCAGTGACTCGCCAGGGGACGGCTGCACCTTC. V gene TRBV6-4 combines with J gene TRBJ1-2, with a weak D call TRBD1 (6 bases). The CDR3 covers 13 residues. Germline V gene data show CDR1 as MRHNA and CDR2 as SNTAGT.

The chain combines TRBV20-1 with TRBJ2-7; D call uncertain. Germline V gene data show CDR1 as DFQATT and CDR2 as SNEGSKA (reference sequence). The V and J ends lost 3 bases and 1 base respectively, with 10 bases between them. The CDR3 consists of 13 residues. The DNA of the CDR3 is TGCAGTGCTAGGACCGACATTTCCTACGAGCAGTACTTC. This encodes CSARTDISYEQYF.

As to this clone: A much larger clone sits a single nucleotide away, making a read error possible. This rearrangement joins TRBV5-1 to TRBJ2-1; D gene unclear. Germline V gene data show CDR1 as SGHRS and CDR2 as YFSETQ. The V end lost 7 bases, the J end lost 6 bases, and 11 bases lay between the germline ends. The CDR3 is made up of 12 amino acids. DNA of the CDR3: TGCGCCAGCCGTTTCAGGCTCAATGAGCAGTTCTTC. It specifies CASRFRLNEQFF.

This clone rates as medium-sized. The rearrangement uses TRBV13 and TRBJ1-1; TRBD1 aligns across 8 bases. Germline V gene lookup returns CDR1 PRHDT and CDR2 FYEKMQ (reference sequence). The CDR3 length is 17 residues. The V and J ends lost 2 bases and 5 bases, in that order; junction bases with no gene match: 13. The CDR3 DNA follows: TGTGCCAGCAGCTTATTAGGGATTGGCAGGGGGCCAACTGAAGCTTTCTTT. Amino acid sequence: CASSLLGIGRGPTEAFF.

This clone has a handful of counts. The chain recombines TRBV6-1 with TRBJ1-4; TRBD1 is a possible D gene (6 bases). The CDR3 is 14 amino acids. Germline CDR1 is MNHNS and CDR2 is SASEGT. V gave up 6 bases and J gave up 8 bases, with 16 bases separating them. The DNA of the CDR3 is TGTGCCAGCAGCCAAGGGGGGATAGCGGAAAAACTGTTTTTT. Amino acids: CASSQGGIAEKLFF.

At least ten counts were recorded for this clone. The rearrangement uses TRBV12-3 or TRBV12-4 and TRBJ2-1; perhaps TRBD1 as D (5 bases). There are 12 residues in the CDR3. The ends were cut back, 6 bases at V and 7 bases at J, with 10 bases in the middle. The DNA for the CDR3 is TGTGCCAGCAGAGGGGTGCAGAATGAGCAGTTCTTC. It translates to CASRGVQNEQFF.

By share, this clone ranks as medium-sized. The V gene is TRBV20-1, the J gene TRBJ1-1; 7 bases fit TRBD1. V lost 3 bases and J lost 5; bases outside the gene matches: 9. The germline gives CDR1 DFQATT, CDR2 SNEGSKA (reference sequence). The CDR3 extends over 14 amino acids. The DNA of the CDR3 is TGCAGTGCTAGTCCGACAGGGACTGGGACTGAAGCTTTCTTT. This encodes CSASPTGTGTEAFF.

This clone was seen many times. The chain has TRBV20-1 and TRBJ1-2; D is undetermined. The CDR3 extends over 10 amino acids. V was clipped by 5 bases and J by 8 bases, with 9 bases between them. Germline-derived CDR1 and CDR2 are DFQATT and SNEGSKA (reference sequence). The CDR3 reads CSALEEGYTF. The CDR3 DNA sequence: TGCAGTGCTCTTGAGGAGGGCTACACCTTC.

There are many counts of this clone. The CDR3 protein is CASSPRAALKTQYF. In DNA form, the CDR3 reads TGTGCCAGCAGCCCCCGGGCTGCCCTGAAGACCCAGTACTTC. The chain uses TRBV13 and TRBJ2-5, with no clear D. Germline V gene sequence: CDR1 PRHDT, CDR2 FYEKMQ (reference sequence). The CDR3 extends over 14 amino acids. Trimming cost V 5 bases and J 6 bases, with 16 bases left between them.

This chain connects TRBV12-3 or TRBV12-4 to TRBJ2-1, with 12 bases aligning to TRBD2. This CDR3 contains 15 residues. V dropped 7 bases and J dropped 12; count of bases not matched to a gene: 13. This chain's CDR3 is CASILTLAGGLGQFF. CDR3 DNA: TGTGCCAGCATCCTGACCCTAGCGGGGGGGCTGGGGCAGTTCTTC.

This clone was recorded many times. The V call is TRBV12-3 or TRBV12-4, the J call TRBJ1-1; D gene ambiguous. The CDR3 is 12 residues long. Deletions cut 3 bases from V and 1 base from J, with 3 bases between. The CDR3 bases are TGTGCCAGCAGTTTCAGGAACACTGAAGCTTTCTTT. This sequence encodes CASSFRNTEAFF.

This clone was seen many times. The chain employs TRBV7-9 and TRBJ2-5; 7 positions match TRBD1. The CDR3 runs 15 residues. Germline values: CDR1 SEHNR, CDR2 FQNEAQ (reference sequence). The V gene end was trimmed by 1 base and the J gene end by 2 bases; junction bases not matched to a gene: 4. The CDR3: CASSLVAGGQETQYF. Written as DNA, the CDR3 is TGTGCCAGCAGCTTAGTGGCAGGGGGACAAGAGACCCAGTACTTC. Looking up the rest from reference TRBV7-9 and TRBJ2-5 gives the full variable domain: DTGVSQNPRHKITKRGQNVTFRCDPISEHNRLYWYRQTLGQGPEFLTYFQNEAQLEKSRLLSDRFSAERPKGSFSTLEIQRTEQGDSAMYLCASSLVAGGQETQYFGPGTRLLVL.

This chain uses TRBV5-1 with TRBJ2-5, with 9 bases aligning to TRBD1. Germline CDR1 SGHRS, CDR2 YFSETQ. The CDR3 runs 14 residues. With 4 bases clipped from V and 2 bases from J, the junction kept 3 bases outside the gene matches. The CDR3 loop reads CASSPGTGQETQYF. The CDR3 DNA sequence: TGCGCCAGCAGCCCAGGGACAGGGCAAGAGACCCAGTACTTC. Full variable domain (outside the CDR3, taken from reference TRBV5-1 and TRBJ2-5): KAGVTQTPRYLIKTRGQQVTLSCSPISGHRSVSWYQQTPGQGLQFLFEYFSETQRNKGNFPGRFSGRQFSNSRSEMNVSTLELGDSALYLCASSPGTGQETQYFGPGTRLLVL.

This clone has at least ten counts. The genes are TRBV9 and TRBJ2-1, with 7 bases matching TRBD2. Trimming took 4 bases from V and 1 from J; bases not matched to a gene: 8. CDR3 size: 16 residues. Per the germline V gene, CDR1 is SGDLS and CDR2 is YYNGEE. CDR3: CASSSSRELSYNEQFF. Written as DNA, the CDR3 is TGTGCCAGCAGCTCATCGCGGGAGTTATCCTACAATGAGCAGTTCTTC.

Many counts were recorded for this clone. A read error may account for a junction end that differs from germline. This rearrangement joins TRBV19 to TRBJ1-5, with TRBD1 matching 7 bases. Germline CDR1 and CDR2: LNHDA and SQIVND (reference sequence). The CDR3 loop spans 14 amino acids. In DNA, the CDR3 is TGTGCCAGTAGGATAGAGGGGGCGGTTCAGCCCCAGCATTTT. This gives the protein CASRIEGAVQPQHF.

This clone was observed at least ten times. This sequence joins TRBV4-2 and TRBJ1-1; D call uncertain. The CDR3 spans 17 residues. V was shortened by 0 bases and J by 0 bases, with 14 bases between the two germline ends. CDR1 is LGHNA and CDR2 is YNFKEQ in the germline V gene. CDR3 DNA: TGTGCCAGCAGCCAAGATATGGATTTTCAGATGAACACTGAAGCTTTCTTT. Protein: CASSQDMDFQMNTEAFF.

The CDR3 nucleotides read TGTGCCAGCAGTTTAGGGGGACAGAACTATGGCTACACCTTC. Its protein is CASSLGGQNYGYTF. The chain joins TRBV28 to TRBJ1-2; 7 nucleotides agree with TRBD1. The germline V gene encodes CDR1 MDHEN and CDR2 SYDVKM. The CDR3 has 14 residues. The trim removed 2 bases at V and 2 bases at J, leaving 2 bases unmatched.

The chain combines TRBV11-2 with TRBJ2-7; D might be TRBD1 or TRBD2, each matching 5 bases. Germline assignment: CDR1 SGHAT and CDR2 FQNNGV. The CDR3 totals 14 residues. Between the trimmed V and J ends, which lost 1 base and 3 bases, there was a span of 10 bases. DNA of the CDR3: TGTGCCAGCAGCTTAGTTGGGACGAGCTACGAGCAGTACTTC. Protein sequence: CASSLVGTSYEQYF.

This clone showed up many times. This sequence joins TRBV15 and TRBJ1-1, with D maybe TRBD1 (6 bases). CDR3 length: 14 residues. With 1 base removed from V and 4 bases from J, the gap between germline ends came to 10 bases. The germline V gene has CDR1 LNHNV and CDR2 YYDKDF (reference sequence). CDR3 sequence: CATSRVRGGTEAFF. The CDR3 region has the DNA TGTGCCACCAGCAGAGTTAGGGGGGGCACTGAAGCTTTCTTT.

The chain links TRBV5-1 to TRBJ2-7; possibly TRBD1 or TRBD2 for D (5 bases each). The V and J ends lost 0 bases and 5 bases respectively, with 24 bases between them. Germline V gene sequence: CDR1 SGHRS, CDR2 YFSETQ. The CDR3 has 18 residues. CDR3 sequence: CASSLVIPSTWDAHEQYF. The CDR3 nucleotides read TGCGCCAGCAGCTTGGTTATCCCGTCAACCTGGGACGCTCACGAGCAGTACTTC.

This clone came up many times. The gene calls are TRBV11-2 and TRBJ2-5, with D unclear. The V and J ends lost 1 base and 1 base respectively, with 4 bases between them. Germline V lookup: CDR1 SGHAT, CDR2 FQNNGV. This CDR3 comprises 13 residues. Here the CDR3 reads CASSLGTQETQYF. CDR3 in DNA: TGTGCCAGCAGCTTAGGCACCCAAGAGACCCAGTACTTC.

This clone was counted at least ten times. This rearrangement joins TRBV29-1 to TRBJ2-6; 7 nucleotides line up with TRBD1. The J segment lost 3 bases and the V segment lost 6 bases, leaving 11 bases of the junction unmatched. There are 16 residues in the CDR3. Germline V gene lookup returns CDR1 SQVTM and CDR2 ANQGSEA. The CDR3 region has the DNA TGCAGCGTCGGAACTCTTGACAGGGTTGGGGCCAACGTCCTGACTTTC. Encoded protein: CSVGTLDRVGANVLTF.

This clone appeared many times. The genes are TRBV27 and TRBJ2-1; perhaps TRBD1 as D (5 bases). The CDR3 runs 13 residues. Germline CDR1 and CDR2: MNHEY and SMNVEV (reference sequence). The V end was cut by 0 bases, the J end by 8 bases, with 8 bases between. CDR3 in amino acids: CASSLSLQDEQFF. The CDR3 DNA is TGTGCCAGCAGTTTATCATTACAGGATGAGCAGTTCTTC.

This clone was observed a handful of times. Because it lacks the conserved phenylalanine or tryptophan at the end, this CDR3 is likely a read error. This chain links TRBV7-9 with TRBJ1-1, with D possibly TRBD1 on 6 matching bases. The CDR3 is made up of 14 amino acids. The V end was cut by 5 bases, the J end by 1 base, with 11 bases between. From germline, CDR1 is SEHNR and CDR2 FQNEAQ (reference sequence). This CDR3 is CASSPQGTNTEAFI. CDR3 in DNA: TGTGCCAGCAGCCCACAGGGTACGAACACTGAAGCTTTCATT.

This clone occurred many times. The chain combines TRBV2 with TRBJ2-1; D is tentatively TRBD1 or TRBD2 (8 bases each). V was pared by 2 bases and J by 3 bases, with 20 bases between. Germline V lookup: CDR1 SNHLY, CDR2 FYNNEI. This CDR3 contains 18 residues. CDR3 sequence (DNA): TGTGCCAGCAGTGAACCGGCCTTAGCGGGACAGGACTACAATGAGCAGTTCTTC. Protein product: CASSEPALAGQDYNEQFF.

This clone was detected many times. The chain recombines TRBV19 with TRBJ1-1; a possible D gene is TRBD1 (5 bases). This CDR3 contains 13 residues. V was shortened by 4 bases and J by 4 bases, with 10 bases between the two germline ends. The germline V gene encodes CDR1 LNHDA and CDR2 SQIVND (reference sequence). CDR3 DNA: TGTGCCAGTAGTACAGGGACGACCACTGAAGCTTTCTTT. Its translation: CASSTGTTTEAFF.

Within the sample, this clone is medium-sized. This chain links TRBV6-1 with TRBJ2-5; the D gene could be TRBD1 or TRBD2 (5 bases each). Trimming shortened V by 5 bases and J by 5 bases, and 15 bases separated the two germline ends. Per the germline V gene, CDR1 is MNHNS and CDR2 is SASEGT. The CDR3 is made up of 14 amino acids. CDR3 loop: CASSRDGARETQYF. For the CDR3, the DNA is TGTGCCAGCAGTCGGGACGGAGCGCGGGAGACCCAGTACTTC.